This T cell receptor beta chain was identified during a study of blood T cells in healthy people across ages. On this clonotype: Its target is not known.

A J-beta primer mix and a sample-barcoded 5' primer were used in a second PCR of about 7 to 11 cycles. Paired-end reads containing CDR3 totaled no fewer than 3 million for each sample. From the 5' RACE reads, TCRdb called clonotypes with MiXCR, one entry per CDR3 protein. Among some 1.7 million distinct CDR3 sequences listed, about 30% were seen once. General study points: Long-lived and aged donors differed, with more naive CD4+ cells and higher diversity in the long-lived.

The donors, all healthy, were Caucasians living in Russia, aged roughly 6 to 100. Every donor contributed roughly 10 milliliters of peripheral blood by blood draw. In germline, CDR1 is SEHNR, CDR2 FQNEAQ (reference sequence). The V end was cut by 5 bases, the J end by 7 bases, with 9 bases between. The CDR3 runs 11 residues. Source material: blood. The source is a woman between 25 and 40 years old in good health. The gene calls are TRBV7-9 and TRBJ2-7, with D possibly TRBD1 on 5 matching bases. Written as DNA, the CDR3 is TGTGCCAGCAGCACCAGACAGGAGCAGTACTTC. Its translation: CASSTRQEQYF.